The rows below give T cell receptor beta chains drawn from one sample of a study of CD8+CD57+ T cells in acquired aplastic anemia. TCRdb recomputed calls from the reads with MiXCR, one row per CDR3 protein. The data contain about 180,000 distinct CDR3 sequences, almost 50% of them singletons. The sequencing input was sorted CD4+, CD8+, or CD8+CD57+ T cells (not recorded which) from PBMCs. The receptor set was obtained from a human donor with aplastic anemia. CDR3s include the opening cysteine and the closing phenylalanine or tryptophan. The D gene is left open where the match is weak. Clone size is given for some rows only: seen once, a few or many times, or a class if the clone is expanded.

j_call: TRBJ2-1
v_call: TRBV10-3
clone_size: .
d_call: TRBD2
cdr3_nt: TGTGCCACCAGTGATCGGCTAGCGGGTAGTCCCAATGAGCAGTTCTTC
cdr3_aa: CATSDRLAGSPNEQFF

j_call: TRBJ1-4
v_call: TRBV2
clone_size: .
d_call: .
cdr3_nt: TGTGCCAGCAGTGTGAGGGGCGTCGGAGATGAAAAACTGTTTTTT
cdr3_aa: CASSVRGVGDEKLFF

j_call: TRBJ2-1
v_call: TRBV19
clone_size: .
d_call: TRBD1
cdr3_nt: TGTGCCAGTAGTATTCGGGGACAGAACAATGAGCAGTTCTTC
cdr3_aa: CASSIRGQNNEQFF

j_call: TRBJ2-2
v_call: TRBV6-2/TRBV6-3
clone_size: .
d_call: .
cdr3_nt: TGTGCCAGCAGGAAGGACGTTCGGGGGAGGTCCGGGGAGCTGTTTTTT
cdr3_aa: CASRKDVRGRSGELFF

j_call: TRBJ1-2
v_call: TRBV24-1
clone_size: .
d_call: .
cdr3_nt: TGTGCCACCAGTGATGGGGTAGGCGGCTACACCTTC
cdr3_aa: CATSDGVGGYTF

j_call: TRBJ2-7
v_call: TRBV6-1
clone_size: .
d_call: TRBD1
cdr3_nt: TGTGCCAGCAGTGAAAAGGGGACAGGCCCGGGGGAGCAGTACTTC
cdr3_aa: CASSEKGTGPGEQYF

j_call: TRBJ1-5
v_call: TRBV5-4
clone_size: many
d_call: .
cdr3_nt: TGTGCCAGCAGCTTGGATATGTGGACGCCGAGCAATCAGCCCCAGCATTTT
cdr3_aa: CASSLDMWTPSNQPQHF

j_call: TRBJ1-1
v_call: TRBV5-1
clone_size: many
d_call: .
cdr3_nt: TGCGCCAGCAGCTTAATTGGGAGCACTGAAGCTTTCTTT
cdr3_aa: CASSLIGSTEAFF

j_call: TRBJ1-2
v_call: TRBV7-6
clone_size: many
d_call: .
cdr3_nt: TGTGCCAGCAGCTTAGGGACTTCCCATGGCTACACCTTC
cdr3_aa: CASSLGTSHGYTF

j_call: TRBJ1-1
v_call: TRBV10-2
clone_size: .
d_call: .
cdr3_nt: TGCGCCAGCAGTGTGGAACGAGACACTGAAGCTTTCTTT
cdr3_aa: CASSVERDTEAFF